This T cell receptor (beta chain) is drawn from a study of early T cells in non-severe SARS-CoV-2 infection. Overall study: Chains stayed unpaired after sequencing of bulk RNA from unsorted whole blood.

This CDR3 spans 10 amino acids. The V end was cut by 5 bases, the J end by 7 bases, with 9 bases between. Germline assignment: CDR1 DFQATT and CDR2 SNEGSKA (reference sequence). Individual cDNA molecules received unique molecular identifiers. TCRdb reanalysed the 5' RACE reads using MiXCR and keeps one entry per CDR3 protein. The table has about 50,000 distinct CDR3 sequences, around 10% seen once. The sequence derives from an adult who was a healthcare worker with PCR-confirmed SARS-CoV-2 infection or an uninfected control (not recorded which). Material for sequencing was whole blood. This chain links TRBV20-1 with TRBJ2-7, with D unresolved. The CDR3 DNA sequence: TGCAGTGCTGCCCTTCAAGAGCAGTACTTC. This encodes CSAALQEQYF.